This T cell receptor beta chain was sequenced in a study of blood T cell repertoires in COVID-19. Study overall: Sources were T cells, B-cell-depleted T cells, or PBMCs; the material itself was cDNA or gDNA.

Recovered status applied to Cohort 3 donors who had two consecutive negative PCRs. It also applied to those with clearance or with symptom resolution. TCRdb's table, derived via immunoSEQ multiplex PCR, lists solely in-frame clones and lacks some. The sample lists fewer than 350,000 clones; around 85% were seen once. This CDR3 has 15 amino acids. Germline CDR1 SNHLY, CDR2 FYNNEI. V lost 5 bases to trimming and J lost 4 bases; unmatched junction nucleotides: 8. The sequenced sample consisted of PBMCs or T cells enriched from blood (not recorded which). The sequence was collected from a woman between 50 and 59 years old who had recovered from COVID-19. The chain employs TRBV2 and TRBJ1-2, with 9 bases identical to TRBD1. Here the CDR3 DNA reads TGTGCCAGCAGTCCCACAGGGGGCGCTGGCTATGGCTACACCTTC. Protein product: CASSPTGGAGYGYTF.